One TCR beta chain is described in this entry. These data are taken from a study of T cells in Graves' hyperthyroidism and ophthalmopathy. The germline V gene has CDR1 SGHRS and CDR2 YFSETQ. Trimming took 0 bases from V and 3 from J, leaving 14 bases between them. This CDR3 is 16 amino acids long. Authors of the study amplified TCR beta CDR3 regions from RNA transcripts. During a first-round RT-PCR of the TCR CDR3, the HTBI primer set was used. TCRdb re-derived calls from the multiplex PCR reads in MiXCR, one entry per CDR3 protein. The sample shows over 300,000 distinct CDR3 sequences, about 15% of them seen only once.

This sequence originates from a woman in her sixties or seventies with Graves' hyperthyroidism. The material sequenced was blood. This chain joins TRBV5-1 and TRBJ2-3, with unresolved D. CDR3 protein: CASSLAVDERTDTQYF. The CDR3 DNA reads TGCGCCAGCAGCTTGGCGGTAGACGAACGTACAGATACGCAGTATTTT.